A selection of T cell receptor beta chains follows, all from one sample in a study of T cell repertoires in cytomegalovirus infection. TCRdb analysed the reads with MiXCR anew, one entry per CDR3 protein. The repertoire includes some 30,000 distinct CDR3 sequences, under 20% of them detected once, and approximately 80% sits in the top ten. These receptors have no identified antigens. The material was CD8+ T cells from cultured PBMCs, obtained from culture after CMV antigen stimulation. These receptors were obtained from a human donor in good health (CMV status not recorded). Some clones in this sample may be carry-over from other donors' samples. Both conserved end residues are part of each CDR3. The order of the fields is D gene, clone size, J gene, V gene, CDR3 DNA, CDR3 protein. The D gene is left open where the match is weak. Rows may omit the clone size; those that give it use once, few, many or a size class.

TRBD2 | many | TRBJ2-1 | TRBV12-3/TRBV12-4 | TGTGCCAGCAGTTTAGCGGGAGCGGGAGGGCGCGGTGAGCAGTTCTTC | CASSLAGAGGRGEQFF
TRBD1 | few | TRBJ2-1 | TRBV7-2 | TGTGCCAGCAGCTTCGACCAGGGGGTCTCCTACAATGAGCAGTTCTTC | CASSFDQGVSYNEQFF
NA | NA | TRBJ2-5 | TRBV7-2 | TGTGCCAGCAGCTCCACTCCTCCCGACAGCCAAGAGACCCAGTACTTC | CASSSTPPDSQETQYF
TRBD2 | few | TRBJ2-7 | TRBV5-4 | TGTGCCAGCAGCCGAACTAGCGGTCTATCCTACGAGCAGTACTTC | CASSRTSGLSYEQYF
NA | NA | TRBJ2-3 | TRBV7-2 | TGTGCCAGCAGCGGCGATACGCAGTATTTT | CASSGDTQYF
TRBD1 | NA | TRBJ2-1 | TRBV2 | TGTGCCAAATACCGGGACAGGGGGTACAATGAGCAGTTCTTC | CAKYRDRGYNEQFF
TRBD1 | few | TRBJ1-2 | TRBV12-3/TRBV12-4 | TGTGCCAGCAGTGCAGGGGGCTATGGCTACACCTTC | CASSAGGYGYTF
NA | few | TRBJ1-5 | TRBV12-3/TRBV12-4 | TGTGCCAGCACCAAGGGGGGCAGCAATCAGCCCCAGCATTTT | CASTKGGSNQPQHF
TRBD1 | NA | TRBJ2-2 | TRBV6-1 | TGTGCCAGCAATGGACAGGGGGGCGCCACCGGGGAGCTGTTTTTT | CASNGQGGATGELFF
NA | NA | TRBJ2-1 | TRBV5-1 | TGCGCCAGCAGCTTAAATCAGGGTCCCCATGAGCAGTTCTTC | CASSLNQGPHEQFF
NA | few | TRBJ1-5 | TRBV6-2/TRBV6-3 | TGTGCCAGCACCGCCCCCGGGGTCCTCAATCAGCCCCAGCATTTT | CASTAPGVLNQPQHF
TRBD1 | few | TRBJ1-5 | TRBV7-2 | TGTGCCAGCAGCCCCAGGACAGGGAGCAATCAGCCCCAGCATTTT | CASSPRTGSNQPQHF
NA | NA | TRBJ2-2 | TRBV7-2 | TGTGCCAGCAGCTTAAGCCCACAGGGTCTCACCGGGGAGCTGTTTTTT | CASSLSPQGLTGELFF
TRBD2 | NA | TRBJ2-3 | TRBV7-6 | TGTGCCAGCAGCCCCCTGACTAGCGGGAGTAGAGTGGATACGCAGTATTTT | CASSPLTSGSRVDTQYF
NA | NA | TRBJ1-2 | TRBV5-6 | TGTGCCAGCAGCTTGTCGGTAAACCTTCACTATGGCTACACCTTC | CASSLSVNLHYGYTF
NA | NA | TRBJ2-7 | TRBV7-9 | TGTGCCAGCAGCTTAGGCCCCGGAGAGAGCTCCTACGAGCAGTACTTC | CASSLGPGESSYEQYF
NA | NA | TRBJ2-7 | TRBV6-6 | TGTGCCACTTTCACGGGGGGCATCCGAGTGGGACTCCACTTC | CATFTGGIRVGLHF
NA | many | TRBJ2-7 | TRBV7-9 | TGTGCCAGCAGCAAGACCCGGGACACCGACTCCTACGAGCAGTACTTC | CASSKTRDTDSYEQYF
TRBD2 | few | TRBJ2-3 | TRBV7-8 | TGTGCCAGCAGCTTCCCAGCGGGGGGCGGCGAGGGCCCAGATACGCAGTATTTT | CASSFPAGGGEGPDTQYF